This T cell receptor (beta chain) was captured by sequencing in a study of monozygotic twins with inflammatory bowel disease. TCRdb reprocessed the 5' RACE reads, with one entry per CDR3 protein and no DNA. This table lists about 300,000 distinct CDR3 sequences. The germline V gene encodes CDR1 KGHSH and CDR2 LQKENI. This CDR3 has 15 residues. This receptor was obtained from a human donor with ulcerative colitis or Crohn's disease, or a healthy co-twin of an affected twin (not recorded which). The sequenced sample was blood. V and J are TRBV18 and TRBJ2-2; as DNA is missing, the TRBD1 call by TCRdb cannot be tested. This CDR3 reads CASSPYRDFTGELFF.